Listed below are T cell receptor beta chains from one sample, sequenced in a study of human T cells and chemical hapten exposure. In TCRdb, the RACE reads were re-called with MiXCR into one record per CDR3 protein. The profile covers 100,000 or so distinct CDR3 sequences, with 8% to 13% appearing a single time and more than 2% taken by the ten largest. Sequenced material: whole blood, taken in connection with sensitization to the hapten diphenylcyclopropenone (DPC). The source of these receptors is a man aged 35 to 55 with alopecia areata. Some clones in this sample may be carry-over from other donors' samples. The CDR3 runs from the conserved cysteine through the conserved F or W. D genes are given only for firm matches. Clone size is stated in some rows and not others, as once, few, many or a class when expanded.

V gene: TRBV29-1; D gene: -; J gene: TRBJ2-7; clone size: -; CDR3 protein: CSVEHAGQTTYEQYF; CDR3 DNA: TGCAGCGTTGAACATGCCGGACAGACTACCTACGAGCAGTACTTC
V gene: TRBV6-6; D gene: -; J gene: TRBJ2-5; clone size: few; CDR3 protein: CASSRIIQGGETQYF; CDR3 DNA: TGTGCCAGCAGTAGAATCATACAGGGAGGTGAGACCCAGTACTTC
V gene: TRBV3-1; D gene: -; J gene: TRBJ1-1; clone size: -; CDR3 protein: CASSQVYTEAFF; CDR3 DNA: TGTGCCAGCAGCCAAGTGTACACTGAAGCTTTCTTT
V gene: TRBV3-1; D gene: -; J gene: TRBJ1-2; clone size: -; CDR3 protein: CASSQYGSVGYTF; CDR3 DNA: TGTGCCAGCAGCCAATATGGGTCGGTTGGCTACACCTTC
V gene: TRBV19; D gene: TRBD1; J gene: TRBJ1-4; clone size: few; CDR3 protein: CASKDDRVSEKLFF; CDR3 DNA: TGTGCCAGCAAAGACGACAGGGTTTCGGAAAAACTGTTTTTT
V gene: TRBV14; D gene: -; J gene: TRBJ2-7; clone size: few; CDR3 protein: CASSQVGGVREWSYEQYF; CDR3 DNA: TGTGCCAGCAGCCAAGTAGGGGGTGTACGGGAATGGAGCTACGAGCAGTACTTC
V gene: TRBV5-5; D gene: -; J gene: TRBJ1-1; clone size: few; CDR3 protein: CASVPGGYSNTEAFF; CDR3 DNA: TGTGCCAGCGTACCTGGAGGCTATTCGAACACTGAAGCTTTCTTT
V gene: TRBV7-9; D gene: TRBD2; J gene: TRBJ2-1; clone size: few; CDR3 protein: CASSFPGGRYHEQFF; CDR3 DNA: TGTGCCAGCAGCTTTCCCGGCGGGAGATATCATGAGCAGTTCTTC
V gene: TRBV6-1; D gene: TRBD1; J gene: TRBJ1-2; clone size: many; CDR3 protein: CASRGQGARGNYGYTF; CDR3 DNA: TGTGCCAGCAGGGGACAGGGGGCGCGGGGGAACTATGGCTACACCTTC
V gene: TRBV20-1; D gene: TRBD2; J gene: TRBJ2-2; clone size: -; CDR3 protein: CSARITSDTGELFF; CDR3 DNA: TGCAGTGCTAGAATAACTAGCGACACCGGGGAGCTGTTTTTT
V gene: TRBV7-3; D gene: TRBD2; J gene: TRBJ2-3; clone size: -; CDR3 protein: CASSLKALAGASDTQYF; CDR3 DNA: TGTGCCAGCAGCTTAAAGGCACTAGCGGGAGCATCAGATACGCAGTATTTT
V gene: TRBV9; D gene: -; J gene: TRBJ2-1; clone size: few; CDR3 protein: CASSVVGSGSSNEQFF; CDR3 DNA: TGTGCCAGCAGCGTAGTGGGTTCAGGTTCCTCGAATGAGCAGTTCTTC
V gene: TRBV19; D gene: -; J gene: TRBJ2-7; clone size: few; CDR3 protein: CASSLRGAEQYF; CDR3 DNA: TGTGCCAGTAGTCTCCGGGGGGCCGAGCAGTACTTC
V gene: TRBV9; D gene: -; J gene: TRBJ2-7; clone size: few; CDR3 protein: CASSVNGPRSYEQYF; CDR3 DNA: TGTGCCAGCAGCGTTAACGGGCCGCGCTCCTACGAGCAGTACTTC
V gene: TRBV20-1; D gene: -; J gene: TRBJ2-1; clone size: -; CDR3 protein: CSARDMRGRVPYNEQFF; CDR3 DNA: TGCAGTGCTAGAGATATGCGGGGCAGGGTACCCTACAATGAGCAGTTCTTC
V gene: TRBV7-9; D gene: -; J gene: TRBJ2-1; clone size: few; CDR3 protein: CASSPGMGYNEQFF; CDR3 DNA: TGTGCCAGCAGCCCAGGGATGGGGTACAATGAGCAGTTCTTC
V gene: TRBV3-1; D gene: -; J gene: TRBJ2-7; clone size: -; CDR3 protein: CASSQGDRLFYEQYF; CDR3 DNA: TGTGCCAGCAGCCAAGGGGACCGCTTATTCTACGAGCAGTACTTC
V gene: TRBV12-3/TRBV12-4; D gene: TRBD1; J gene: TRBJ1-4; clone size: -; CDR3 protein: CASTLGTGGNEKLFF; CDR3 DNA: TGTGCCAGCACCTTAGGAACAGGGGGGAATGAAAAACTGTTTTTT
V gene: TRBV9; D gene: TRBD2; J gene: TRBJ2-2; clone size: few; CDR3 protein: CASSVEGSGRSGELFF; CDR3 DNA: TGTGCCAGCAGCGTAGAGGGTAGCGGGAGGTCCGGGGAGCTGTTTTTT
V gene: TRBV13; D gene: -; J gene: TRBJ1-2; clone size: few; CDR3 protein: CASSSGNGYTF; CDR3 DNA: TGTGCCAGCAGCTCAGGGAATGGCTACACCTTC
V gene: TRBV6-5; D gene: -; J gene: TRBJ1-6; clone size: -; CDR3 protein: CASSYSADINSPLHF; CDR3 DNA: TGTGCCAGCAGTTACTCGGCAGACATTAATTCACCCCTCCACTTT
V gene: TRBV5-4; D gene: -; J gene: TRBJ2-7; clone size: few; CDR3 protein: CASSQRHGPYEQYF; CDR3 DNA: TGTGCCAGCTCCCAAAGACACGGACCCTACGAGCAGTACTTC
V gene: TRBV6-5; D gene: -; J gene: TRBJ2-7; clone size: -; CDR3 protein: CASGEQVSNEQYF; CDR3 DNA: TGTGCCAGCGGGGAGCAGGTATCGAACGAGCAGTACTTC
V gene: TRBV6-6; D gene: TRBD1; J gene: TRBJ2-7; clone size: many; CDR3 protein: CASSSGGHEQYF; CDR3 DNA: TGTGCCAGCAGTTCAGGGGGCCACGAGCAGTACTTC
V gene: TRBV3-1; D gene: -; J gene: TRBJ1-3; clone size: few; CDR3 protein: CASSRSTGQWYF; CDR3 DNA: TGTGCCAGCAGCCGGAGTACGGGACAATGGTATTTT
V gene: TRBV21-1; D gene: -; J gene: TRBJ1-4; clone size: few; CDR3 protein: CASRGRGIGPNEKLFF; CDR3 DNA: TGTGCCAGCAGAGGGCGGGGGATTGGGCCTAATGAAAAACTGTTTTTT
V gene: TRBV10-3; D gene: TRBD1; J gene: TRBJ2-3; clone size: few; CDR3 protein: CAISAGTGNTDTQYF; CDR3 DNA: TGTGCCATCAGTGCCGGGACAGGGAATACAGATACGCAGTATTTT
V gene: TRBV29-1; D gene: TRBD2; J gene: TRBJ2-5; clone size: -; CDR3 protein: CSTGGAGVSETQYF; CDR3 DNA: TGCAGCACGGGTGGGGCGGGAGTGTCCGAGACCCAGTACTTC
V gene: TRBV19; D gene: TRBD1; J gene: TRBJ1-5; clone size: few; CDR3 protein: CASSTLTGVNNQPQHF; CDR3 DNA: TGTGCCAGTAGTACCTTAACAGGGGTCAACAATCAGCCCCAGCATTTT
V gene: TRBV3-1; D gene: -; J gene: TRBJ2-2; clone size: -; CDR3 protein: CASSQGPNTGELFF; CDR3 DNA: TGTGCCAGCAGCCAAGGACCGAACACCGGGGAGCTGTTTTTT
V gene: TRBV28; D gene: -; J gene: TRBJ1-5; clone size: many; CDR3 protein: CASSTHLINQPQHF; CDR3 DNA: TGTGCCAGCAGTACCCACCTCATCAATCAGCCCCAGCATTTT
V gene: TRBV15; D gene: -; J gene: TRBJ2-3; clone size: -; CDR3 protein: CATSRDLIDTQYF; CDR3 DNA: TGTGCCACCAGCAGAGATTTAATAGATACGCAGTATTTT
V gene: TRBV7-8; D gene: -; J gene: TRBJ2-7; clone size: few; CDR3 protein: CASSQGRVDYEQYF; CDR3 DNA: TGTGCCAGCAGCCAAGGCCGGGTTGACTACGAGCAGTACTTC
V gene: TRBV29-1; D gene: -; J gene: TRBJ1-3; clone size: few; CDR3 protein: CSVVGGNTIYF; CDR3 DNA: TGCAGCGTTGTGGGGGGAAACACCATATATTTT
V gene: TRBV20-1; D gene: -; J gene: TRBJ1-5; clone size: few; CDR3 protein: CSARAPEGGNNQPQHF; CDR3 DNA: TGCAGTGCTAGAGCTCCTGAGGGAGGGAACAATCAGCCCCAGCATTTT
V gene: TRBV28; D gene: -; J gene: TRBJ1-1; clone size: many; CDR3 protein: CASRLRTVTEAFF; CDR3 DNA: TGTGCCAGCAGATTAAGGACGGTAACTGAAGCTTTCTTT
V gene: TRBV7-2; D gene: TRBD1; J gene: TRBJ2-7; clone size: -; CDR3 protein: CASSTGQGASEQYF; CDR3 DNA: TGTGCCAGCAGCACCGGACAGGGGGCTAGCGAGCAGTACTTC
V gene: TRBV13; D gene: -; J gene: TRBJ2-3; clone size: -; CDR3 protein: CASRGLLTDTQYF; CDR3 DNA: TGTGCCAGCAGAGGACTCCTCACAGATACGCAGTATTTT
V gene: TRBV25-1; D gene: -; J gene: TRBJ1-1; clone size: few; CDR3 protein: CASSERGVYTEAFF; CDR3 DNA: TGTGCCAGCAGTGAAAGGGGGGTGTACACTGAAGCTTTCTTT
V gene: TRBV7-3; D gene: TRBD2; J gene: TRBJ2-1; clone size: few; CDR3 protein: CASSLTGSSGSRFF; CDR3 DNA: TGTGCCAGCAGCTTAACAGGGTCTAGCGGGAGTCGGTTCTTC
V gene: TRBV7-6; D gene: -; J gene: TRBJ1-3; clone size: -; CDR3 protein: CASSLRSQDLPPGNTIYF; CDR3 DNA: TGTGCCAGCAGCTTGAGGTCCCAAGATCTCCCCCCCGGAAACACCATATATTTT
V gene: TRBV12-3/TRBV12-4; D gene: TRBD2; J gene: TRBJ2-1; clone size: few; CDR3 protein: CASRSLAGADYNEQFF; CDR3 DNA: TGTGCCAGCAGATCTTTAGCGGGAGCAGACTACAATGAGCAGTTCTTC
V gene: TRBV20-1; D gene: -; J gene: TRBJ2-5; clone size: -; CDR3 protein: CSAWNRGGRETQYF; CDR3 DNA: TGCAGTGCATGGAATCGGGGAGGCCGAGAGACCCAGTACTTC
V gene: TRBV6-6; D gene: TRBD1; J gene: TRBJ1-4; clone size: few; CDR3 protein: CASSLTGQGLLPNEKLFF; CDR3 DNA: TGTGCCAGCAGTCTCACGGGACAGGGGCTCTTACCTAATGAAAAACTGTTTTTT
V gene: TRBV27; D gene: -; J gene: TRBJ1-6; clone size: -; CDR3 protein: CASSFSQDLNSPLHF; CDR3 DNA: TGTGCCAGCAGTTTTTCTCAGGATCTTAATTCACCCCTCCACTTT
V gene: TRBV27; D gene: -; J gene: TRBJ2-6; clone size: many; CDR3 protein: CASSLYSGANVLTF; CDR3 DNA: TGTGCCAGCAGTTTATACTCTGGGGCCAACGTCCTGACTTTC
V gene: TRBV4-3; D gene: -; J gene: TRBJ1-4; clone size: -; CDR3 protein: CASSQDGQGNYGGEKLFF; CDR3 DNA: TGCGCCAGCAGCCAAGACGGGCAGGGGAACTACGGGGGTGAAAAACTGTTTTTT
V gene: TRBV3-1; D gene: -; J gene: TRBJ1-4; clone size: -; CDR3 protein: CASSQVGQEEKLFF; CDR3 DNA: TGTGCCAGCAGCCAAGTGGGGCAGGAAGAAAAACTGTTTTTT
V gene: TRBV7-9; D gene: TRBD2; J gene: TRBJ2-3; clone size: few; CDR3 protein: CASSLLAGGTSTDTQYF; CDR3 DNA: TGTGCCAGCAGCTTATTAGCGGGAGGAACTAGCACAGATACGCAGTATTTT
V gene: TRBV28; D gene: -; J gene: TRBJ1-6; clone size: -; CDR3 protein: CASSLLRGPNSPLHF; CDR3 DNA: TGTGCCAGCAGTTTACTCAGGGGACCTAATTCACCCCTCCACTTT
V gene: TRBV11-2; D gene: -; J gene: TRBJ1-1; clone size: few; CDR3 protein: CASSFHGGRGTEAFF; CDR3 DNA: TGTGCCAGCAGCTTTCATGGAGGGCGGGGCACTGAAGCTTTCTTT
V gene: TRBV14; D gene: -; J gene: TRBJ1-2; clone size: few; CDR3 protein: CASSPRQDQIYGYTF; CDR3 DNA: TGTGCCAGCAGCCCTCGCCAGGATCAAATCTATGGCTACACCTTC
V gene: TRBV6-5; D gene: -; J gene: TRBJ2-1; clone size: -; CDR3 protein: CASSYSRYGYNEQFF; CDR3 DNA: TGTGCCAGCAGTTACTCGAGATACGGATACAATGAGCAGTTCTTC
V gene: TRBV14; D gene: -; J gene: TRBJ2-6; clone size: few; CDR3 protein: CASSPWTNSGANVLTF; CDR3 DNA: TGTGCCAGCAGCCCGTGGACCAACTCTGGGGCCAACGTCCTGACTTTC
V gene: TRBV20-1; D gene: -; J gene: TRBJ2-5; clone size: -; CDR3 protein: CSAGRDVDQTQYF; CDR3 DNA: TGCAGTGCTGGCCGCGACGTAGATCAGACCCAGTACTTC
V gene: TRBV18; D gene: -; J gene: TRBJ2-1; clone size: many; CDR3 protein: CASSPGGEQFF; CDR3 DNA: TGTGCCAGCTCACCAGGCGGTGAGCAGTTCTTC
V gene: TRBV12-3/TRBV12-4; D gene: -; J gene: TRBJ1-2; clone size: few; CDR3 protein: CASSLGPRGYTF; CDR3 DNA: TGTGCCAGCAGTTTAGGTCCGCGGGGCTACACCTTC
V gene: TRBV2; D gene: -; J gene: TRBJ1-2; clone size: many; CDR3 protein: CASSDKTVYGYTF; CDR3 DNA: TGTGCCAGCAGTGATAAAACGGTCTATGGCTACACCTTC
V gene: TRBV20-1; D gene: -; J gene: TRBJ1-6; clone size: few; CDR3 protein: CSARDGGGAKNSPLHF; CDR3 DNA: TGCAGTGCTAGAGATGGAGGAGGGGCCAAAAATTCACCCCTCCACTTT
V gene: TRBV21-1; D gene: -; J gene: TRBJ2-3; clone size: -; CDR3 protein: CASKALWRDGTTDTQYF; CDR3 DNA: TGTGCCAGCAAGGCCCTTTGGCGGGACGGGACCACAGATACGCAGTATTTT